This T cell receptor beta chain was profiled in a study of CD8+CD57+ T cells in acquired aplastic anemia. Overall study: Sorted CD4+ plus CD8+ cells gave DNA averaging 3.2 ug. The study, taken as a whole, reports: Levels of CD8+ Simpson's diversity were not significantly distinct in patients versus controls. Shared by patients and controls, just under 30 CD8+ CDR3s were abundant in patients.

Before being chosen for sequencing, patients had shown CD8+CD57+ cell expansion by flow cytometry. Patient blood was sampled before any therapy had been received. This clonotype was seen a handful of times. Its antigen is currently unknown. Using genomic DNA as the template, TCR beta VDJ and CDR3 profiling was carried out. TCRdb used MiXCR to reprocess the reads, holding one entry per CDR3 protein. The table shows 200,000 or so distinct CDR3 sequences, with around 49% occurring only once. With 3 bases removed from V and 1 base from J, the gap between germline ends came to 6 bases. This CDR3 contains 13 residues. CDR1 KGHSH and CDR2 LQKENI come from the germline V gene.

The sequence derives from a human donor with aplastic anemia. Source material: sorted CD4+, CD8+, or CD8+CD57+ T cells (not recorded which) from PBMCs. The J gene is TRBJ2-5, the V gene TRBV18, with D perhaps assigned TRBD1 or TRBD2 (5 bases each). The CDR3 bases are TGTGCCAGCTCACCGGGGGTCCAAGAGACCCAGTACTTC. Amino acids: CASSPGVQETQYF.